Listed below are T cell receptor beta chains from one sample, sequenced in a study of identical twins. TCRdb ran MiXCR on the 5' RACE reads and lists one entry per CDR3 protein. Of 1.5 million or so distinct CDR3 sequences listed, under 35% are singletons. The source material was cord blood. The source of these receptors is a newborn girl in good health. CDR3s include the opening cysteine and the closing phenylalanine or tryptophan.

J: TRBJ1-2
V: TRBV7-9
CDR3: CASSHPRRDGFTF

J: TRBJ2-3
V: TRBV15
CDR3: CATSRDLGRPSTDTQYF

J: TRBJ2-1
V: TRBV28
CDR3: CASSPVRGSSYNEQFF

J: TRBJ2-3
V: TRBV29-1
CDR3: CSVVPISTDTQYF

J: .
V: TRBV12-3/TRBV12-4
CDR3: CASSLRGGPEQYF

J: TRBJ2-7
V: TRBV2
CDR3: CASRGGLYEQYF

J: TRBJ1-1
V: TRBV5-1
CDR3: CASSLRGGGTEAFF

J: TRBJ2-7
V: TRBV5-1
CDR3: CASSSQGHLSYEQYF

J: TRBJ2-7
V: TRBV5-4
CDR3: CASSPGPGTGSYEQYF

J: TRBJ2-5
V: TRBV7-8
CDR3: CASSSLPSGGDNEQYF

J: TRBJ2-7
V: TRBV20-1
CDR3: CSAWDKGYEQYF

J: TRBJ1-1
V: TRBV28
CDR3: CASSFGIGYEAFF

J: TRBJ2-1
V: TRBV28
CDR3: CASSFDRQYNEQFF

J: TRBJ2-5
V: TRBV10-3
CDR3: CATGNGGTETQYF

J: TRBJ1-2
V: TRBV20-1
CDR3: CSARVEDRHYGYTF

J: TRBJ2-6
V: TRBV10-3
CDR3: CAISERGPTLLSGANVLTF

J: TRBJ2-1
V: TRBV7-2
CDR3: CASSFLGSFGRGNEQFF

J: TRBJ2-3
V: TRBV29-1
CDR3: CSVAPLGPGTSGGDTQYF

J: TRBJ2-7
V: TRBV29-1
CDR3: CSVNSRFSYEQYF

J: TRBJ2-2
V: TRBV5-1
CDR3: CASSLAIGAGVTGELFF

J: TRBJ2-7
V: TRBV27
CDR3: CASSSRDRGFDEQYF

J: TRBJ1-5
V: TRBV27
CDR3: CASSLQTTDQPQHF

J: TRBJ2-1
V: TRBV20-1
CDR3: CSARVNEQFF

J: TRBJ2-7
V: TRBV28
CDR3: CASSPYPDNSYEQYF

J: TRBJ2-5
V: TRBV6-5
CDR3: CVSRAYDRVGEQYF

J: TRBJ2-7
V: TRBV4-2
CDR3: CASSASGDSYNEQYF

J: TRBJ1-1
V: TRBV20-1
CDR3: CSARGGALNTEAFF

J: TRBJ2-1
V: TRBV20-1
CDR3: CSADGLAGGNEQFF

J: TRBJ2-5
V: TRBV24-1
CDR3: CATSARGQGETQYF

J: TRBJ2-6
V: TRBV30
CDR3: CAWSVTGQGPSGANVLTF

J: TRBJ2-3
V: TRBV12-3/TRBV12-4
CDR3: CASSLGAGTARADTQYF

J: TRBJ1-2
V: TRBV3-1
CDR3: CASSQWNRNYGYTF

J: TRBJ2-1
V: TRBV7-6
CDR3: CASSSGQGRKQFF

J: TRBJ2-1
V: TRBV2
CDR3: CATHLAGVRTSYNEQFF

J: TRBJ2-5
V: TRBV15
CDR3: CATSVRLGQETQYF

J: TRBJ2-1
V: TRBV9
CDR3: CASSVGISGRANEQFF

J: TRBJ1-2
V: TRBV7-9
CDR3: CASSLSCGYTF

J: .
V: TRBV9
CDR3: CASSVATGTSGSYNEQYF

J: TRBJ2-1
V: TRBV12-3/TRBV12-4
CDR3: CASTNSGTSREQFF

J: TRBJ2-3
V: TRBV28
CDR3: CASSSPRTSGSADTQYF

J: TRBJ2-7
V: TRBV10-3
CDR3: CAIRMDSNYEQYF

J: TRBJ2-3
V: TRBV20-1
CDR3: CSASGALLTQYF